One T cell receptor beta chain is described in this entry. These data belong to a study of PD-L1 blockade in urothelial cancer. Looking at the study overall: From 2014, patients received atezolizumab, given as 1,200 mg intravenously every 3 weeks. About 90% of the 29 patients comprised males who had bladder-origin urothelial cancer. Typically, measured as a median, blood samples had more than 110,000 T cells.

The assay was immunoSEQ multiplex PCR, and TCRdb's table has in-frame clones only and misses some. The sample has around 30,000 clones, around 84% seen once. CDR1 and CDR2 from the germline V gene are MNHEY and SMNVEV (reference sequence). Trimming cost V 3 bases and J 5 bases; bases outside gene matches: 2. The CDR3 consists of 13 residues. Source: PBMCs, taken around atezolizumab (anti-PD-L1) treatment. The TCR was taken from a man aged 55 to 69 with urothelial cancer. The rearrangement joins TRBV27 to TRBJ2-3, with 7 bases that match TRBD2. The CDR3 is CASSFREGDTQYF. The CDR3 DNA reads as TGTGCCAGCAGTTTCAGGGAGGGAGATACGCAGTATTTT.